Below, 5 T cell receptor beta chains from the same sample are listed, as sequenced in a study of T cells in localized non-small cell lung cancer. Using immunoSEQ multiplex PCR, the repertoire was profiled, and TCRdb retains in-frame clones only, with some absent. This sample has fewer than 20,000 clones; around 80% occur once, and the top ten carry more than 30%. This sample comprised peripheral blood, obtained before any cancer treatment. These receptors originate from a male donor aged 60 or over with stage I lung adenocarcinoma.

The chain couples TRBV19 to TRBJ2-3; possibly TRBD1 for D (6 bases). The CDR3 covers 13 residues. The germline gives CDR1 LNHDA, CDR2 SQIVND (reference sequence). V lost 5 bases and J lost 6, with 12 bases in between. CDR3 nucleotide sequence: TGTGCCAGTAGTCCACTCACAGGGGATACGCAGTATTTT. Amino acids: CASSPLTGDTQYF. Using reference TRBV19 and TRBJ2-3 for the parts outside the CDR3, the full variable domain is DGGITQSPKYLFRKEGQNVTLSCEQNLNHDAMYWYRQDPGQGLRLIYYSQIVNDFQKGDIAEGYSVSREKKESFPLTVTSAQKNPTAFYLCASSPLTGDTQYFGPGTRLTVL.

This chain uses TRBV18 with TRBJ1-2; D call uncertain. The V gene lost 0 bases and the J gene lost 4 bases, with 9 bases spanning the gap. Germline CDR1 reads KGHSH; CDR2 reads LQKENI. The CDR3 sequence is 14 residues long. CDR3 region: CASSPPNSRYGYTF. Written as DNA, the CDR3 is TGTGCCAGCTCACCACCAAACAGCCGCTATGGCTACACCTTC. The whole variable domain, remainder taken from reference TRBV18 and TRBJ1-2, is NAGVMQNPRHLVRRRGQEARLRCSPMKGHSHVYWYRQLPEEGLKFMVYLQKENIIDESGMPKERFSAEFPKEGPSILRIQQVVRGDSAAYFCASSPPNSRYGYTFGSGTRLTVV.

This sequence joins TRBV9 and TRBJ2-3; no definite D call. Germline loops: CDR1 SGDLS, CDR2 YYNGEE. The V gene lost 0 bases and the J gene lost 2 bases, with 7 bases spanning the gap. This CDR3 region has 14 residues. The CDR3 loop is CASSVVDDTDTQYF. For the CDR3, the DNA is TGTGCCAGCAGCGTAGTGGACGACACAGATACGCAGTATTTT.

The chain's CDR3 is CASKQNNSPLHF. CDR3 nucleotide sequence: TGTGCCAGCAAACAGAATAATTCACCCCTCCACTTT. The V gene is TRBV2, the J gene TRBJ1-6; D is uncertain. Germline CDR1 SNHLY, CDR2 FYNNEI. V gave up 7 bases and J gave up 5 bases, with 6 bases separating them. This CDR3 comprises 12 residues.

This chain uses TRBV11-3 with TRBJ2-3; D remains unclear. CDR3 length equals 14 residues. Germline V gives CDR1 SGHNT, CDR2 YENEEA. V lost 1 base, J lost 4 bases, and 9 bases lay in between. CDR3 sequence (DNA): TGTGCCAGCAGCTTAGGCCTAGGCTCAGATACGCAGTATTTT. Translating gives CASSLGLGSDTQYF.